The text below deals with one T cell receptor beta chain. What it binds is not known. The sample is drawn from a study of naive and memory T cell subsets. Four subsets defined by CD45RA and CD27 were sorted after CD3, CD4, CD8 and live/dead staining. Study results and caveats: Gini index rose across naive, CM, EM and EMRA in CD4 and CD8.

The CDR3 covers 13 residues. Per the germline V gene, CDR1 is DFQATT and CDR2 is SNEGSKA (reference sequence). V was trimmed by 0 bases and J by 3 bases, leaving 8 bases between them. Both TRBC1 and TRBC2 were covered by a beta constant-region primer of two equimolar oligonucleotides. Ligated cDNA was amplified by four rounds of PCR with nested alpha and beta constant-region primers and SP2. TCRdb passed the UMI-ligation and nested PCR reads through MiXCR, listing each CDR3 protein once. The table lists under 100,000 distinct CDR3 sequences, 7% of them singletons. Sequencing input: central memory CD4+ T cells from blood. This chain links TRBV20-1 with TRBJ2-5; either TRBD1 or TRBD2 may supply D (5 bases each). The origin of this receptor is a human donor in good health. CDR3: CSAREGTEETQYF. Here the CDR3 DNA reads TGCAGTGCTAGAGAAGGGACGGAAGAGACCCAGTACTTC.